This entry describes one T cell receptor beta chain. Its antigen remains undetermined. Base quality data are lacking; no much larger clone is found one base away. The PTCy-treated patients were drawn from a prospective, multi-institutional clinical trial. Peripheral blood and bone marrow mononuclear cells were isolated by Ficoll-Hypaque density centrifugation and cryopreserved. The CDR3, from cysteine to phenylalanine, totals 15 residues. Only CDR3 DNA is held: 45 bases, read in frame from base 1. V gives up 1 base and J gives up 3 bases, and the segment between their germline ends measures 13 bases. Taken from the germline V gene, the CDR1 and CDR2 loops are SGHVS and FNYEAQ. The data were taken from a study of T cells after posttransplantation cyclophosphamide (dated by TCRdb to between 2015 and 2016). Concerning the study at large: The study tracked T cell repertoire reconstitution by TRB sequencing after myeloablative bone marrow transplantation using posttransplantation cyclophosphamide as GVHD prophylaxis. Samples from 35 to 45 PTCy-treated patients, along with samples from around 16 of their related bone marrow donors, underwent antigen receptor sequencing. Blood from every one of the 30 to 40 PTCy patients who had 1-year posttransplant specimens underwent TRB sequencing. In 3 patients, up to 3 additional blood samples taken between 2 and 5.2 years after transplant also underwent TRB sequencing, as did pretransplant blood from a handful of patients. Because TRA and TRB clonality were tightly correlated in roughly 10 samples, subsequent TCR analyses were focused on TRB only. Public TRB sequences were checked against a database of over 3,500 sequences associated with responses to pathogens, tumor antigens, self-antigens and alloantigens. The paper's findings and limits, for the study overall: Across the roughly 40 patients, TRB clonality was highly associated with recipient CMV seropositivity and CMV reactivation, and diversity with PTCy was similar to that in the CNI/methotrexate controls. The TRB repertoires of T cells infiltrating skin or GI tract showed only limited overlap with the TRB repertoires of T cells in blood. Donor-recipient similarity was low at 1-2 months but increased during the first year, and donor CD8+ memory clones often dominated later blood repertoires.

TRB sequencing was run on genomic DNA with either the immunoSEQ assay at survey resolution or the hsTCRB kit. The paper's processing steps were these. The immunoSEQ software was used for initial read processing, and the LymphoSeq R package was used for repertoire analyses. For each TRB dataset, clonality was calculated as 1 minus normalized Shannon entropy, and the Gini coefficient was computed as well. To infer phenotypes in unsorted samples, TRB sequences from sorted subsets of the recipient or donor were mapped onto the unsorted samples of the same recipient. Imported from immuneACCESS, the table was reduced by TCRdb to in-frame sequences with V and J called. These copies leave out some clones; in studies compared against another copy, an unresolved V gene accounts for under half, and the cause of the remainder is not known. D and trimming come from the DNA, and the V and J calls and clone size come from that table. The sample records tens of thousands of clones, 70% to 90% of which are singletons. Of the sample, 14% to 15% is held by the ten largest clones.

This chain is built from TRBV7-6 and TRBJ2-7; TRBD1 is a possible D gene, resting on 5 matching bases. Material: PBMCs. The source of this sequence is a middle-aged woman with a blood cancer, CMV-positive, and with a related stem cell donor. CDR3 region: CASSLGAQAIYEQYF. In nucleotide form, the sequence is TGTGCCAGCAGCTTAGGGGCACAGGCGATCTACGAGCAGTACTTC.